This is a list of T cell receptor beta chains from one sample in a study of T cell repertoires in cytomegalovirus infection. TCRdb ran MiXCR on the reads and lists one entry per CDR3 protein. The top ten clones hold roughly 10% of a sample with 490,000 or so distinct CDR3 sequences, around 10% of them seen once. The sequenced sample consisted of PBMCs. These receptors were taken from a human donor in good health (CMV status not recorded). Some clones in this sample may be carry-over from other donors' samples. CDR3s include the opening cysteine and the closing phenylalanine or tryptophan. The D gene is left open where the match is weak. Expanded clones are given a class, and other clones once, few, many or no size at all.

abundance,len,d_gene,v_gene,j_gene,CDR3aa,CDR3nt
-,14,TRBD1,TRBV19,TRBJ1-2,CASSQNRGVDGYTF,TGTGCCAGTAGCCAAAACAGGGGTGTCGATGGCTACACCTTC
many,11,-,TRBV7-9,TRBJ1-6,CASSPQAPLHF,TGTGCCAGCAGCCCCCAGGCACCCCTCCACTTT
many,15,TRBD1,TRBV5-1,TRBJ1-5,CASSPGQGGIQPQHF,TGCGCCAGCAGCCCTGGACAGGGGGGAATTCAGCCCCAGCATTTT
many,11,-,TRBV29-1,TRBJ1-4,CSVVRAEKLFF,TGCAGCGTTGTACGCGCTGAAAAACTGTTTTTT
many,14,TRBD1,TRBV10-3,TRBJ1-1,CAINPGTGGDEAFF,TGTGCCATCAACCCAGGGACAGGGGGCGATGAAGCTTTCTTT
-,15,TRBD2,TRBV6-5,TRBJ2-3,CASSLTSGRWDTQYF,TGTGCCAGCAGTTTGACTAGCGGCCGCTGGGATACGCAGTATTTT
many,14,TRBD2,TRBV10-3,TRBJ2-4,CAISGEGAKNIQYF,TGTGCCATCAGTGGGGAGGGAGCCAAAAACATTCAGTACTTC
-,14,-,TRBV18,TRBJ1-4,CTSSPPATNEKLFF,TGTACCAGCTCACCTCCTGCAACTAATGAAAAACTGTTTTTT
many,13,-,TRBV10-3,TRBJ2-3,CAISESQRGTQYF,TGTGCCATCAGTGAGTCCCAGCGAGGGACGCAGTATTTT
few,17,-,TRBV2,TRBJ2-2,CASSAPRFESNTGELFF,TGTGCCAGCAGCGCACCCCGTTTCGAGTCTAACACCGGGGAGCTGTTTTTT
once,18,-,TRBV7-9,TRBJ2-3,CASSPPRVSGGGTDTQYF,TGTGCCAGCAGTCCCCCCCGAGTCTCCGGGGGAGGCACAGATACGCAGTATTTT
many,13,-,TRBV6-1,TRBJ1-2,CASRSREGYGYTF,TGTGCCAGCAGGTCCAGGGAGGGCTATGGCTACACCTTC
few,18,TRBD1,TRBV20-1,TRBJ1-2,CSARDEGHGRGPNYGYTF,TGCAGTGCTAGAGATGAGGGACACGGCAGGGGGCCCAACTATGGCTACACCTTC
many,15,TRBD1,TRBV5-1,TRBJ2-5,CASSPGSRGQETQYF,TGCGCCAGCAGCCCGGGGAGCAGGGGGCAGGAGACCCAGTACTTC
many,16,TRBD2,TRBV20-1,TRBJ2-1,CSARDLGAGAYNEQFF,TGCAGTGCTAGAGATTTGGGAGCGGGAGCCTACAATGAGCAGTTCTTC